This TCR beta chain was identified during a study of cytomegalovirus exposure and HLA in healthy donors. Only in-frame clones appear in the TCRdb table, and some are missing; sequencing was by immunoSEQ multiplex PCR. Here the sample spans about 47,000 clones, more than 85% being singletons. V gave up 6 bases and J gave up 2 bases; unmatched junction bases: 10. The CDR3 has 16 amino acids. Germline V CDR1 and CDR2: MDHEN, SYDVKM. The V call is TRBV28, the J call TRBJ1-5; 7 nucleotides agree with TRBD1. The TCR was taken from a man younger than 35 in good health and CMV-seronegative. Source material: PBMCs. The CDR3 loop is CASSPVRQGGNQPQHF. The CDR3 nucleotides read TGTGCCAGCAGCCCCGTTCGACAGGGCGGCAATCAGCCCCAGCATTTT.